This TCR beta chain originates from a study of blood T cell repertoires in COVID-19. The CDR3 is 18 residues long. CDR1 and CDR2 (germline): MNHNS, SASEGT. The trim removed 0 bases at V and 6 bases at J, leaving 13 bases unmatched. The table came from immunoSEQ multiplex PCR; TCRdb's copy has only in-frame clones and leaves some out. The data show more than 45,000 clones, 85% to 90% seen once. The clonotype originates from a man in his forties or fifties with active COVID-19. V gene TRBV6-1 combines with J gene TRBJ2-3, with TRBD2 matching 9 bases. Sequenced: peripheral blood. The CDR3 here is CASSEAGWGGRATDTQYF. DNA for the CDR3: TGTGCCAGCAGTGAAGCGGGCTGGGGCGGGAGGGCCACCGATACGCAGTATTTT.